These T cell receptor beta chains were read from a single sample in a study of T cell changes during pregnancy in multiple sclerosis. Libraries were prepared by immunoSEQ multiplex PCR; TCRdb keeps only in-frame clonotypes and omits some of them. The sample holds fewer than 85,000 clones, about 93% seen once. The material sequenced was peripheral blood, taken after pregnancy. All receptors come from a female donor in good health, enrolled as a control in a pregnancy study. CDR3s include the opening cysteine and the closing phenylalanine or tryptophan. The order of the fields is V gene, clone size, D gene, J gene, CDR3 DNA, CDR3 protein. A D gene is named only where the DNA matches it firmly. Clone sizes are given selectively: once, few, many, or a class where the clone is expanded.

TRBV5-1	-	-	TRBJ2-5	TGCGCCAGCAGCCCGTACCAAGAGACCCAGTACTTC	CASSPYQETQYF
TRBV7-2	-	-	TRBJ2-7	TGTGCCAGCAGCCAAAGCGCCTACGAGCAGTACTTC	CASSQSAYEQYF
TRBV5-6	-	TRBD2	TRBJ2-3	TGTGCCAGCAGCTTGCTTAGCGGGGGGACCTCCTCTCGGGCGCAGTATTTT	CASSLLSGGTSSRAQYF
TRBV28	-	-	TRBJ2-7	TGTGCCAGCAGTTCACGCCAGAACTTTTCGGGCGAGCAGTACTTC	CASSSRQNFSGEQYF
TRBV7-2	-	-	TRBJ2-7	TGTGCCAGCAGCCCTCGGACTACAACCTACGAGCAGTACTTC	CASSPRTTTYEQYF
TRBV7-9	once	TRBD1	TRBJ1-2	TGTGCCAGCAGCTTCGACAGGGGGCATGGCTACACCTTC	CASSFDRGHGYTF
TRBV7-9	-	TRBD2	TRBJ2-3	TGTGCCAGCAGCTTAGGTAGCGGGGGGGCACTCGGCACAGATACGCAGTATTTT	CASSLGSGGALGTDTQYF
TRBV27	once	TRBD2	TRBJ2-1	TGTGCCAGCAGTACACGGACTAGCGGGAGGGCTGAGCAGTTCTTC	CASSTRTSGRAEQFF
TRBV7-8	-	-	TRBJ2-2	TGTGCCAGCAGCCCCAGGGAACGGGAGTGGAGGGAGCTGTTTTTT	CASSPREREWRELFF
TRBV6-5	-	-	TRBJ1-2	TGTGCCAGCAGACGACAGTCCGCCTCCTATGGCTACACCTTC	CASRRQSASYGYTF
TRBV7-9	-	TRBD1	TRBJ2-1	TGTGCCAGCAGCATCCGGGACAGGGGGTCTGATGAGCAGTTCTTC	CASSIRDRGSDEQFF
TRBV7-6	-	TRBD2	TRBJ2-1	TGTGCCAGCAGCTTAGCAGGGACTAGTTTGTTCAATGAGCAGTTCTTC	CASSLAGTSLFNEQFF
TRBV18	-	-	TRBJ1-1	TGTGCCAGCTCACCATTTAGAGTCAGGGCCTTAGAAGCTTTCTTT	CASSPFRVRALEAFF
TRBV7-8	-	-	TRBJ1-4	TGTGCCAGCAGCGCCCCAGGGGATGGTGAAAAACTGTTTTTT	CASSAPGDGEKLFF
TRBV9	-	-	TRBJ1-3	TGTGCCAGCAGCGTAGTTGGAGGCGGAAACACCATATATTTT	CASSVVGGGNTIYF
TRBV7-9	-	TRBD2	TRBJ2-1	TGTGCCAGCAGCCCTAGGCCCGTAGCGGGAGGCTCCTACAATGAGCAGTTCTTC	CASSPRPVAGGSYNEQFF
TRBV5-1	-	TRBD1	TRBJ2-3	TGCGCCAGCAGCTTGGAAGGGGGCAGGAGCACAGATACGCAGTATTTT	CASSLEGGRSTDTQYF
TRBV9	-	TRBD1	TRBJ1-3	TGTGCCAGCGGCGACTCACCGGGACAGCGCATTGGAAACACCATATATTTT	CASGDSPGQRIGNTIYF
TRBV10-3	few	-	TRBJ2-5	TGTGCCATCAGTGGGGAAGCTGGAGGAGGCGAGACCCAGTACTTC	CAISGEAGGGETQYF
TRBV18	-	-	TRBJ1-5	TGTGCCAGCTCACCAGCCAGTACTCAGCCCCAGCATTTT	CASSPASTQPQHF
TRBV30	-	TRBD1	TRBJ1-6	TGTGCCTGCCGCCGCAGGGGGCTTGATTCACCCCTCCACTTT	CACRRRGLDSPLHF
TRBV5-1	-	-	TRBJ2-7	TGCGCCAGCAGCTTGGCGGCGGGTTTAATCAACGAGCAGTACTTC	CASSLAAGLINEQYF
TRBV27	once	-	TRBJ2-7	TGTGCCAGCAGTTTTAGAGGTAACGCTGACGAGCAGTACTTC	CASSFRGNADEQYF
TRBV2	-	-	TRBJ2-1	TGTGCCAGCAGGGGGCTATATGAGCAGTTCTTC	CASRGLYEQFF
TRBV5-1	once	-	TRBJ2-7	TGCGCCAGCAGCTTGGTAGGGGAAATCTACGAGCAGTACTTC	CASSLVGEIYEQYF
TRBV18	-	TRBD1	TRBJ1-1	TGTGCCAGCTCACCACCCGGGACAGGGGTGACTGAAGCTTTCTTT	CASSPPGTGVTEAFF
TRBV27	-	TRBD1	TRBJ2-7	TGTGCCAGCAGCCGGGACAGGCTAAACGAGCAGTACTTC	CASSRDRLNEQYF
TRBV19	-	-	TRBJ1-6	TGTGCCAGTAGTATACAGGGCCCTAATTCACCCCTCCACTTT	CASSIQGPNSPLHF
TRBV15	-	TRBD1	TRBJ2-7	TGTGCCACCAGCAGAGATTGGAGTAGGGGGCAAGGATACGAGCAGTACTTC	CATSRDWSRGQGYEQYF
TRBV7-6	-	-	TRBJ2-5	TGTGCCAGCAGCTCGCAAAGTACAGGGATCCAAGAGACCCAGTACTTC	CASSSQSTGIQETQYF
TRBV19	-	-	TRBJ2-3	TGTGCCAGTAGCCCGGAGGGCGCAGATACGCAGTATTTT	CASSPEGADTQYF
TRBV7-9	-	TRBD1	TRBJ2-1	TGTGCCAGCAGCTTTTCGGGACAGGGATGGCAGTTCTTC	CASSFSGQGWQFF
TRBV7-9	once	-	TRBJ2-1	TGTGCCAGCAGCTCGCGGGGCTCCTACAATGAGCAGTTCTTC	CASSSRGSYNEQFF
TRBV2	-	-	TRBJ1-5	TGTGCCAGCACCCCCTCTTCAGGGGGCAATCAGCCCCAGCATTTT	CASTPSSGGNQPQHF
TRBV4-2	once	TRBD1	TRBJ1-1	TGTGCCAGCAGCCAAGACGGGGGACAGGGGTCCGCTGAAGCTTTCTTT	CASSQDGGQGSAEAFF
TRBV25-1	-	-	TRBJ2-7	TGTGCCAGCAGGGGGCTGACCTACTACGAGCAGTACTTC	CASRGLTYYEQYF
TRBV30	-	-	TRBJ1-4	TGTGCCTGTTCCCTGGGTGGGAGCGGGTTAGAAAAACTGTTTTTT	CACSLGGSGLEKLFF
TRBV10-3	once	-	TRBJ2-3	TGTGCCATCAGTGAGTCCCTGGCGGCTAGCACAGATACGCAGTATTTT	CAISESLAASTDTQYF
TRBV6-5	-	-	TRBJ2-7	TGTGCCAGCAGTGACGGGGGGCGTTCCTACGAGCAGTACTTC	CASSDGGRSYEQYF
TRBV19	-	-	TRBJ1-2	TGTGCCAGTAGTAGGACAACCCTCTATGGCTACACCTTC	CASSRTTLYGYTF
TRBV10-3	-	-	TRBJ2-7	TGTGCCATCGGGCCCTATGGAAGCTACGAGCAGTACTTC	CAIGPYGSYEQYF
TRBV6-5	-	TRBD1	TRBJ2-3	TGTGCCAGCAGTTGGGGACAGGGTATAGATACGCAGTATTTT	CASSWGQGIDTQYF
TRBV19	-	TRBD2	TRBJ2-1	TGTGCCAGTAGTATAGCGAGCGGGAGGGCCTATGAGCAGTTCTTC	CASSIASGRAYEQFF
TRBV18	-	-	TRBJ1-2	TGTGCCAGCTCACCAGCCTCGGAGGGCTATGGCTACACCTTC	CASSPASEGYGYTF
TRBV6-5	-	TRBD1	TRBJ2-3	TGTGCCAGCAGTTACTCCCCGGGACAGGGTCTGAATACGCAGTATTTT	CASSYSPGQGLNTQYF
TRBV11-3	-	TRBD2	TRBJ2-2	TGTGCCAGCAGTAAGGCGGGGGCGAACACCGGGGAGCTGTTTTTT	CASSKAGANTGELFF
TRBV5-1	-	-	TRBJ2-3	TGCGCCAGCAGCTTAATGGGGGCAGCGGATCTCGGTGATACGCAGTATTTT	CASSLMGAADLGDTQYF
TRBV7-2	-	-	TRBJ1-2	TGTGCCAGCAGCTTAGCGCGTCAGGGCCGTGCCTATGGCTACACCTTC	CASSLARQGRAYGYTF
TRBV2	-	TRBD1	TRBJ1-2	TGTGCCAGGAAGCCGGGACAGAGAACGTCAAAGAATGGCTACACCTTC	CARKPGQRTSKNGYTF
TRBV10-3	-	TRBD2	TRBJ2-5	TGTGCCATCAATAGCGGGGGGCTAGAGACCCAGTACTTC	CAINSGGLETQYF